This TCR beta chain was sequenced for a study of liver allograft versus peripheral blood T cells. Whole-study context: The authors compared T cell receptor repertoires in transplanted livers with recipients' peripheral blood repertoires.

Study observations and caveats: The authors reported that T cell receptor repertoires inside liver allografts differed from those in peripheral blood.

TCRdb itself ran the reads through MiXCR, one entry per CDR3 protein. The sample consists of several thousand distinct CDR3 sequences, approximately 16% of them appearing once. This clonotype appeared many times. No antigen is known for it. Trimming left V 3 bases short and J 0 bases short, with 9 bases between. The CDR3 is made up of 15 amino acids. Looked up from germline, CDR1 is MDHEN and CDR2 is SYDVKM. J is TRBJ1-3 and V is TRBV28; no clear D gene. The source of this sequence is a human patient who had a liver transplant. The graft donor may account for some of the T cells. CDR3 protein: CASSFLQHSGNTIYF. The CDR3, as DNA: TGTGCCAGCAGTTTTCTCCAACACTCTGGAAACACCATATATTTT.